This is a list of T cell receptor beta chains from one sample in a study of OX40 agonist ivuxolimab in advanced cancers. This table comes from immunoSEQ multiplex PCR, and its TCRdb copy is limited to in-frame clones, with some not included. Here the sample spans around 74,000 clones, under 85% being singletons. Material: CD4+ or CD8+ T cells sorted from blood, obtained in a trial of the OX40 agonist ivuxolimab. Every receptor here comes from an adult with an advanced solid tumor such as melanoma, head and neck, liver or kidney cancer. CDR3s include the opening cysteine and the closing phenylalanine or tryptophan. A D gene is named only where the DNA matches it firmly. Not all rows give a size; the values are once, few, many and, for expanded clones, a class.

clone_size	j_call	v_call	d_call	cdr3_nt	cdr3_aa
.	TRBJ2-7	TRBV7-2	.	TGTGCCAGCAGCTTACGAAAACCCTCCGAGCAGTACTTC	CASSLRKPSEQYF
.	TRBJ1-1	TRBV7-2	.	TGTGCCAGCAGCTCCTGGACACAGAACACTGAAGCTTTCTTT	CASSSWTQNTEAFF
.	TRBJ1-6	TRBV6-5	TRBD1	TGTGCCAGCAGTTACCGAGGGACAGGGCCTGACCCCCTCCACTTT	CASSYRGTGPDPLHF
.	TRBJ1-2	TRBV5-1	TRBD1	TGCGCCAGCAGCCCAAGGACAGGGCGAATGGACTATGGCTGCGCCTTC	CASSPRTGRMDYGCAF
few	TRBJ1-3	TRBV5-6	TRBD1	TGTGCCAGCAGCTCCGGACAGGGGAGGCGAAACACCATATATTTT	CASSSGQGRRNTIYF
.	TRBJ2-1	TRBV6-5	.	TGTGCCAGCAGTTACTCGACTACCTCCTACAATGAGCAGTTCTTC	CASSYSTTSYNEQFF
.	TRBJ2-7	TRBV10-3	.	TGTGCCATCAGTCCAACCCTAGTGATGCTGTCCTACGAGCAGTACTTC	CAISPTLVMLSYEQYF
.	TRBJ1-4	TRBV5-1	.	TGCGCCAGCAGCGATCTGAGGGCTGAAAAACTGTTTTTT	CASSDLRAEKLFF
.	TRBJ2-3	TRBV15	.	TGTGCCACCAGCAGTTTTGGTACGCAGTATTTT	CATSSFGTQYF
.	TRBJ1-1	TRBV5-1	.	TGCGCCAGCAGCTGGGGGGAGGGCACTGAAGCTTTCTTT	CASSWGEGTEAFF